Following are 23 T cell receptor beta chains from one sample sequenced in a study of cytomegalovirus exposure and HLA in healthy donors. PCR primers comprised 60 Vbeta and 13 Jbeta primers. Measured with immunoSEQ multiplex PCR; TCRdb has only the in-frame clones, and not every one. Of some 190,000 clones listed, over 70% are singletons. The sequencing input was PBMCs. These receptors originate from a boy younger than 10 in good health and CMV-seronegative.

This chain connects TRBV18 to TRBJ1-3; D is uncertain. The CDR3 is 14 residues long. Trimming stripped 3 bases from V and 5 bases from J, with 11 bases between. Germline V gene sequence: CDR1 KGHSH, CDR2 LQKENI. CDR3 DNA sequence: TGTGCCAGCTCACCGGCGCAGACAAGAAACACCATATATTTT. It encodes CASSPAQTRNTIYF.

V and J are TRBV5-4 and TRBJ2-1; 16 bases are shared with TRBD2. V shed 4 bases and J 6 bases; nucleotides not matched to a gene: 10. Germline V gene sequence: CDR1 SGHNT, CDR2 YYREEE (reference sequence). The CDR3 runs to 18 residues. In DNA form, the CDR3 reads TGTGCCAGCAGCCTGGGACTAGCGGGGGGGCTCTTGGTCAATGAGCAGTTCTTC. This encodes CASSLGLAGGLLVNEQFF.

This chain links TRBV6-1 with TRBJ1-1; TRBD1 matches at 7 bases. V shed 7 bases and J 1 base; nucleotides not matched to a gene: 9. Germline V lookup: CDR1 MNHNS, CDR2 SASEGT. The CDR3 runs to 15 residues. CDR3 sequence reads: CASNPHDRENTEAFF. CDR3 DNA sequence: TGTGCCAGCAATCCTCACGACAGGGAGAACACTGAAGCTTTCTTT.

The genes are TRBV7-2 and TRBJ1-3; D is undetermined. The CDR3 spans 16 residues. V was cut by 7 bases and J by 0 bases, with 16 bases left in between. Germline CDR1 and CDR2: SGHTA and FQGNSA. The CDR3 region is CASTTGGVPSGNTIYF. As DNA, the CDR3 is TGTGCCAGCACCACCGGTGGAGTCCCCTCTGGAAACACCATATATTTT.

The chain joins TRBV30 to TRBJ1-6; D may be TRBD1 (5 bases). Trimming pared 1 base from V and 9 bases from J, leaving 16 bases between. Germline V gives CDR1 GTSNPN, CDR2 SVGIG (reference sequence). This CDR3 region has 15 residues. CDR3 in amino acids: CAWSASTLRGSPLHF. The CDR3 DNA reads as TGTGCCTGGAGTGCGTCGACTCTAAGGGGTTCACCCCTCCACTTT. Full variable domain (rest looked up from reference TRBV30 and TRBJ1-6): SQTIHQWPATLVQPVGSPLSLECTVEGTSNPNLYWYRQAAGRGLQLLFYSVGIGQISSEVPQNLSASRPQDRQFILSSKKLLLSDSGFYLCAWSASTLRGSPLHFGNGTRLTVT.

This chain links TRBV16 with TRBJ1-2; D ambiguous. CDR3 length equals 14 residues. The germline CDR1 and CDR2 sequences are KGHSY and FQNENV. Deletions cut 0 bases from V and 4 bases from J, with 9 bases between. The CDR3 loop reads CASSQSGSVYGYTF. DNA of the CDR3: TGTGCCAGCAGCCAATCTGGGAGTGTCTATGGCTACACCTTC. Full variable domain (remainder filled in from reference TRBV16 and TRBJ1-2): GEEVAQTPKHLVRGEGQKAKLYCAPIKGHSYVFWYQQVLKNEFKFLISFQNENVFDETGMPKERFSAKCLPNSPCSLEIQATKLEDSAVYFCASSQSGSVYGYTFGSGTRLTVV.

J is TRBJ1-1 and V is TRBV7-2, with unresolved D. V lost 1 base and J 0 bases, leaving 6 bases between the germline ends. The germline gives CDR1 SGHTA, CDR2 FQGNSA. The length of the CDR3 is 14 residues. The DNA of the CDR3 is TGTGCCAGCAGCTTAGGGCGGGTGAACACTGAAGCTTTCTTT. Encoded protein: CASSLGRVNTEAFF.

This sequence joins TRBV19 and TRBJ2-1; D might be TRBD2 (6 bases). The CDR3 runs 15 residues. The germline V and J ends were trimmed by 3 bases and 1 base, with 10 bases remaining between them. Germline V lookup: CDR1 LNHDA, CDR2 SQIVND (reference sequence). The CDR3 bases are TGTGCCAGTAGTATCGCGGGGCAATCCTACAATGAGCAGTTCTTC. Amino acids: CASSIAGQSYNEQFF.

This chain links TRBV19 with TRBJ1-5; D gene uncertain. The CDR3 covers 14 residues. From germline, CDR1 is LNHDA and CDR2 SQIVND (reference sequence). With 3 bases removed from V and 3 bases from J, the gap between germline ends came to 9 bases. CDR3: CASSIMQNNQPQHF. The CDR3 DNA reads TGTGCCAGTAGTATCATGCAGAACAATCAGCCCCAGCATTTT.

This chain links TRBV9 with TRBJ1-4, with 9 positions matching TRBD1. The CDR3 runs to 15 residues. Germline trimming cut 0 bases from V and 4 bases from J; bases unmatched to any gene: 1. Germline lookup yields CDR1 SGDLS and CDR2 YYNGEE. The CDR3 coding sequence is TGTGCCAGCAGCGTAGGGGGACAGGGTAATGAAAAACTGTTTTTT. Its translation: CASSVGGQGNEKLFF.

V and J are TRBV30 and TRBJ2-4, with a possible D match to TRBD1 (6 bases). This CDR3 has 13 residues. The germline gives CDR1 GTSNPN, CDR2 SVGIG (reference sequence). Trimming stripped 0 bases from V and 8 bases from J, with 11 bases between. CDR3 coding DNA: TGTGCCTGGAGTGTAACACAGGGCGACATTCAGTACTTC. As protein: CAWSVTQGDIQYF.

This clone has more than one count but fewer than ten. V gene TRBV4-1 combines with J gene TRBJ2-2, with 9 nucleotides matching TRBD1. The V gene's germline CDR1 is MGHRA and CDR2 YSYEKL. Trimming at V came to 5 bases and at J to 4 bases, leaving 8 bases not matched to a gene. This CDR3 is built from 16 residues. The CDR3 nucleotides are TGCGCCAGCAGCGCGGGACAGGGAATCATCACCGGGGAGCTGTTTTTT. Its protein is CASSAGQGIITGELFF.

J is TRBJ1-3 and V is TRBV25-1; D possibly corresponds to TRBD1 (5 bases). The CDR3 totals 16 residues. Germline CDR1 is MGHDK and CDR2 is SYGVNS. Trimming removed 4 bases at V and 4 bases at J, with 17 bases between. CDR3 sequence (DNA): TGTGCCAGCAGTGGTCTGAGTCGGGGGTCCGGAAACACCATATATTTT. It yields the protein CASSGLSRGSGNTIYF.

DNA of the CDR3: TGTGCCAGCAGCCGAGGACAGTTGAACACTGAAGCTTTCTTT. This sequence encodes CASSRGQLNTEAFF. The genes are TRBV27 and TRBJ1-1; D is perhaps TRBD1 (6 bases). Trimming shortened V by 6 bases and J by 0 bases, and 11 bases separated the two germline ends. The V gene's germline CDR1 is MNHEY and CDR2 SMNVEV (reference sequence). The CDR3 totals 14 residues.

The V and J genes are TRBV7-8 and TRBJ2-5; 9 bases align to TRBD2. The CDR3 consists of 15 residues. Unmatched junction bases numbered 9, after V lost 5 bases and J lost 5 bases. CDR1 is SGHVS, CDR2 FQNEAQ, per germline. The CDR3: CASSISGRVGETQYF. The CDR3 DNA reads TGTGCCAGCAGCATTAGCGGGAGAGTAGGGGAGACCCAGTACTTC.

This clone turned up a few times. This rearrangement joins TRBV30 to TRBJ1-6; 9 bases line up with TRBD1. V shed 0 bases and J 9 bases; nucleotides not matched to a gene: 9. The germline gives CDR1 GTSNPN, CDR2 SVGIG (reference sequence). The length of the CDR3 is 16 residues. The CDR3 loop reads CAWSVSGDRAFSPLHF. In DNA, the CDR3 is TGTGCCTGGAGTGTATCCGGGGACAGGGCGTTTTCACCCCTCCACTTT.

This sequence joins TRBV4-3 and TRBJ1-2, with unresolved D. Germline CDR1 is LGHNA and CDR2 is YSLEER. V was trimmed by 0 bases and J by 2 bases, leaving 7 bases between them. The CDR3 loop spans 14 amino acids. This chain's CDR3 is CASSQESANYGYTF. CDR3 bases: TGCGCCAGCAGCCAAGAGTCCGCGAACTATGGCTACACCTTC.

V and J are TRBV4-1 and TRBJ2-3, with TRBD2 identical over 13 bases. V lost 1 base to trimming and J lost 3 bases; unmatched junction nucleotides: 10. Germline V CDR1 and CDR2: MGHRA, YSYEKL. The CDR3 loop spans 19 amino acids. The CDR3 sequence: CASSQGLGLAGVWTDTQYF. The CDR3 DNA follows: TGCGCCAGCAGCCAAGGATTAGGACTAGCGGGAGTCTGGACAGATACGCAGTATTTT.

The CDR3 DNA reads as TGTGCCAGCAGCTTCCGTGGGACTAGCGGGAGGGGAGGAGACGAGCAGTACTTC. Amino acid sequence: CASSFRGTSGRGGDEQYF. This rearrangement joins TRBV4-2 to TRBJ2-7, with TRBD2 identical over 16 bases. CDR3 length: 18 amino acids. V gave up 5 bases and J gave up 5 bases; unmatched junction bases: 12. Germline CDR1 is LGHNA and CDR2 is YNFKEQ.

The genes are TRBV29-1 and TRBJ1-4; no definite D call. Germline V lookup: CDR1 SQVTM, CDR2 ANQGSEA. The CDR3 extends over 14 amino acids. Trimming removed 4 bases at V and 0 bases at J, with 9 bases between. The chain's CDR3 is CSVGDPATNEKLFF. CDR3 DNA: TGCAGCGTTGGCGATCCGGCAACTAATGAAAAACTGTTTTTT.

The rearrangement joins TRBV27 to TRBJ2-5; TRBD2 agrees at 9 bases. The CDR3 has 18 residues. Per germline, CDR1 MNHEY and CDR2 SMNVEV (reference sequence). Trimming cost V 2 bases and J 0 bases; bases outside gene matches: 10. Here the CDR3 DNA reads TGTGCCAGCAGTTTAAGGTCCAGCGGGGGGAACCACCAAGAGACCCAGTACTTC. It translates to CASSLRSSGGNHQETQYF.

The V gene is TRBV6-6, the J gene TRBJ2-3, with 7 bases that match TRBD1. There are 16 residues in the CDR3. Germline CDR1 and CDR2: MNHNY and SVGAGI (reference sequence). The J segment lost 0 bases and the V segment lost 3 bases, leaving 6 bases of the junction unmatched. CDR3 protein: CASSYSRDSSTDTQYF. The CDR3 DNA sequence: TGTGCCAGCAGTTATTCCCGGGACAGTAGCACAGATACGCAGTATTTT.

In its sample, this clone was seen a few times. The gene calls are TRBV9 and TRBJ1-1, with D tentatively TRBD1 (5 bases). V was shortened by 4 bases and J by 0 bases, with 13 bases between the two germline ends. The CDR3 consists of 15 residues. The germline V gene encodes CDR1 SGDLS and CDR2 YYNGEE. CDR3 sequence reads: CASSPGGGMNTEAFF. The CDR3 DNA is TGTGCCAGCAGCCCCGGTGGGGGGATGAACACTGAAGCTTTCTTT.